These T cell receptor beta chains were read from a single sample in a study of beta chain features in type 1 diabetes. TCRdb's table, derived via immunoSEQ multiplex PCR, lists solely in-frame clones and lacks some. The sample records roughly 500,000 clones, about 32% being singletons. The sequenced sample was naive CD4+ T cells from blood. Every receptor here comes from a man between 18 and 29 years old in good health. Each CDR3 is given with its conserved first and last residue. Fields, in order: V gene, J gene, D gene, clone size, CDR3 protein, CDR3 DNA. D genes are given only for firm matches. Size is stated for part of the rows, as once, few or many counts, or as a class when the clone is expanded.

V: TRBV28; J: TRBJ2-7; D: .; size: few; CDR3: CASTLGASTGRDEQYF; DNA: TGTGCCAGCACCCTAGGGGCTTCGACAGGGAGGGACGAGCAGTACTTC
V: TRBV19; J: TRBJ2-1; D: TRBD2; size: few; CDR3: CASSNLAGVDEQFF; DNA: TGTGCCAGTAGTAACCTAGCGGGAGTGGATGAGCAGTTCTTC
V: TRBV29-1; J: TRBJ2-1; D: .; size: few; CDR3: CSVARDSSSYNEQFF; DNA: TGCAGCGTGGCTAGGGACTCGAGCTCCTACAATGAGCAGTTCTTC
V: TRBV29-1; J: TRBJ2-7; D: .; size: few; CDR3: CSVAWTATYEQYF; DNA: TGCAGCGTCGCCTGGACAGCCACCTACGAGCAGTACTTC
V: TRBV7-8; J: TRBJ1-1; D: .; size: .; CDR3: CASSLGQGFYTEAFF; DNA: TGTGCCAGCAGCTTAGGGCAGGGGTTTTACACTGAAGCTTTCTTT
V: TRBV29-1; J: TRBJ2-7; D: TRBD1; size: .; CDR3: CSVEGTGGAEQYF; DNA: TGCAGCGTTGAAGGGACAGGGGGCGCCGAGCAGTACTTC
V: TRBV5-1; J: TRBJ2-1; D: .; size: .; CDR3: CASSLDGSVRGEQFF; DNA: TGCGCCAGCAGCCTTGATGGCTCCGTGCGAGGTGAGCAGTTCTTC
V: TRBV29-1; J: TRBJ2-7; D: .; size: .; CDR3: CSVSNPQASYEQYF; DNA: TGCAGCGTTTCGAACCCCCAAGCGTCCTACGAGCAGTACTTC
V: TRBV29-1; J: TRBJ1-1; D: .; size: .; CDR3: CSAGGMATEAFF; DNA: TGCAGCGCCGGAGGAATGGCGACTGAAGCTTTCTTT
V: TRBV6-6; J: TRBJ2-5; D: TRBD2; size: .; CDR3: CASSYPRDYGETQYF; DNA: TGTGCCAGCAGTTACCCTAGGGACTATGGGGAGACCCAGTACTTC
V: TRBV25-1; J: TRBJ2-1; D: .; size: few; CDR3: CASSEYIGGTSYNEQFF; DNA: TGTGCCAGCAGTGAATATATCGGCGGGACTTCCTACAATGAGCAGTTCTTC
V: TRBV9; J: TRBJ2-7; D: TRBD2; size: few; CDR3: CASSVGTSGPGDEQYF; DNA: TGTGCCAGCAGCGTTGGGACTAGCGGGCCGGGGGACGAGCAGTACTTC
V: TRBV9; J: TRBJ1-4; D: TRBD1; size: .; CDR3: CASSRTGGREKLFF; DNA: TGTGCCAGCAGCAGGACAGGGGGCCGTGAAAAACTGTTTTTT
V: TRBV29-1; J: TRBJ1-2; D: .; size: .; CDR3: CSVESAPGGYTF; DNA: TGCAGCGTTGAATCCGCTCCGGGTGGCTACACCTTC
V: TRBV5-4; J: TRBJ2-3; D: .; size: few; CDR3: CASSIRRGGTDTQYF; DNA: TGTGCCAGCAGCATCCGGAGGGGGGGCACAGATACGCAGTATTTT
V: TRBV19; J: TRBJ2-3; D: .; size: .; CDR3: CASSEALGPDTQYF; DNA: TGTGCCAGTAGTGAAGCGTTGGGCCCAGATACGCAGTATTTT
V: TRBV6-5; J: TRBJ1-5; D: .; size: .; CDR3: CASSYSAGRNQPQHF; DNA: TGTGCCAGCAGTTACTCGGCAGGGCGCAATCAGCCCCAGCATTTT
V: TRBV2; J: TRBJ2-2; D: TRBD1; size: .; CDR3: CASRMDRAGTGELFF; DNA: TGTGCCAGCAGAATGGACAGGGCGGGCACCGGGGAGCTGTTTTTT
V: TRBV7-2; J: TRBJ2-3; D: TRBD2; size: .; CDR3: CASSSGTSPDGGDTQYF; DNA: TGTGCCAGCAGCTCCGGGACTAGCCCGGATGGTGGGGATACGCAGTATTTT
V: TRBV5-1; J: TRBJ2-7; D: .; size: few; CDR3: CASSLWATGSYEQYF; DNA: TGCGCCAGCAGCTTGTGGGCTACGGGAAGCTACGAGCAGTACTTC
V: TRBV4-1; J: TRBJ2-1; D: .; size: .; CDR3: CASSQDPGGTTYNEQFF; DNA: TGCGCCAGCAGCCAAGATCCGGGCGGGACAACCTACAATGAGCAGTTCTTC
V: TRBV7-2; J: TRBJ2-5; D: TRBD2; size: few; CDR3: CASSLEGLAGQTQYF; DNA: TGTGCCAGCAGCTTAGAGGGACTAGCGGGGCAGACCCAGTACTTC
V: TRBV13; J: TRBJ2-7; D: TRBD1; size: .; CDR3: CASSRRQGYEQYF; DNA: TGTGCCAGCAGCCGACGACAGGGGTACGAGCAGTACTTC
V: TRBV4-3; J: TRBJ2-1; D: .; size: few; CDR3: CASSPYSPDTYQQFF; DNA: TGCGCCAGCAGCCCCTACTCCCCGGACACCTATCAGCAGTTCTTC
V: TRBV30; J: TRBJ2-6; D: TRBD1; size: .; CDR3: CAWRSRTGGQSVLTF; DNA: TGTGCCTGGAGATCACGGACAGGGGGCCAGAGCGTCCTGACTTTC
V: TRBV9; J: TRBJ2-1; D: TRBD2; size: .; CDR3: CASSGGAGLAGGHEQFF; DNA: TGTGCCAGCAGCGGCGGGGCGGGTCTAGCGGGAGGGCATGAGCAGTTCTTC
V: TRBV30; J: TRBJ2-3; D: .; size: few; CDR3: CAWRTPTDTQYF; DNA: TGTGCCTGGCGAACCCCCACAGATACGCAGTATTTT
V: TRBV7-9; J: TRBJ1-5; D: TRBD1; size: once; CDR3: CASSLGTGASEPQHF; DNA: TGTGCCAGCAGCTTAGGGACAGGGGCCTCGGAACCCCAGCATTTT
V: TRBV7-2; J: TRBJ2-5; D: TRBD1; size: once; CDR3: CASSPDRGETQYF; DNA: TGTGCCAGCAGCCCCGACAGGGGAGAGACCCAGTACTTC
V: TRBV6-6; J: TRBJ2-3; D: .; size: .; CDR3: CASSYSKGRGDTQYF; DNA: TGTGCCAGCAGTTACTCGAAGGGTCGGGGGGATACGCAGTATTTT
V: TRBV5-1; J: TRBJ2-5; D: TRBD2; size: .; CDR3: CASSFGLAETQYF; DNA: TGCGCCAGCAGCTTTGGACTAGCAGAGACCCAGTACTTC
V: TRBV6-5; J: TRBJ2-1; D: .; size: .; CDR3: CASSTLLTAFNEQFF; DNA: TGTGCCAGCAGCACCCTCCTGACAGCCTTCAATGAGCAGTTCTTC
V: TRBV30; J: TRBJ1-6; D: .; size: .; CDR3: CAWSVSGVNSPLHF; DNA: TGTGCCTGGAGTGTCAGCGGTGTAAATTCACCCCTCCACTTT
V: TRBV2; J: TRBJ2-1; D: TRBD2; size: .; CDR3: CASSEARLAGYNEQFF; DNA: TGTGCCAGCAGTGAAGCTCGGCTAGCGGGATACAATGAGCAGTTCTTC
V: TRBV29-1; J: TRBJ1-1; D: .; size: .; CDR3: CSVDGQAGTEAFF; DNA: TGCAGCGTTGATGGGCAGGCTGGGACTGAAGCTTTCTTT
V: TRBV14; J: TRBJ2-3; D: .; size: few; CDR3: CASSGLYRTDTQYF; DNA: TGTGCCAGCAGTGGATTATATCGCACAGATACGCAGTATTTT
V: TRBV29-1; J: TRBJ2-3; D: .; size: .; CDR3: CSVRRTDTQYF; DNA: TGCAGCGTTAGACGCACAGATACGCAGTATTTT
V: TRBV9; J: TRBJ2-1; D: .; size: .; CDR3: CASSVEVGSYNEQFF; DNA: TGTGCCAGCAGCGTAGAGGTGGGCTCCTACAATGAGCAGTTCTTC
V: TRBV30; J: TRBJ1-5; D: .; size: .; CDR3: CAWSVRRSDQPQHF; DNA: TGTGCCTGGAGTGTACGACGGAGTGATCAGCCCCAGCATTTT
V: TRBV7-2; J: TRBJ2-5; D: .; size: .; CDR3: CASSPGYRQETQYF; DNA: TGTGCCAGCAGCCCAGGCTACAGGCAAGAGACCCAGTACTTC